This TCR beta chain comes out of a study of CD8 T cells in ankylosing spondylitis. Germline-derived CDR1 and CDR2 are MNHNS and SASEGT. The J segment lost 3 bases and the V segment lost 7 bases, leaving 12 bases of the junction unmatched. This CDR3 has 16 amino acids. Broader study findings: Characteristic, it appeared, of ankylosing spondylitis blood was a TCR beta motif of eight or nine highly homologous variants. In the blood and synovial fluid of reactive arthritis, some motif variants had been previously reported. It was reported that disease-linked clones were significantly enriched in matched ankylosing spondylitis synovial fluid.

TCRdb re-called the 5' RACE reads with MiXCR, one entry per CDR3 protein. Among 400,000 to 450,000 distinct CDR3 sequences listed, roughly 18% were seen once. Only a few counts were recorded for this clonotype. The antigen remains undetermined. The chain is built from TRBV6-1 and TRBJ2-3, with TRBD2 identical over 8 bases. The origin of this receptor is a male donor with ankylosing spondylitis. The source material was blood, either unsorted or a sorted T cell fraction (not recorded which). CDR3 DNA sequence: TGTGCCAGCACCCCGGGGGGGCTTGACGTAACAGATACGCAGTATTTT. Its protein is CASTPGGLDVTDTQYF.